Each of the 26 T cell receptor beta chains below was sequenced from the same sample in a study of T-cell reconstitution after alpha-beta-depleted transplantation in children. A library of TCRbeta sequences, prepared with unique molecular identifiers, was generated. Via MiXCR, TCRdb re-called the PCR reads, giving one row per CDR3 protein. The sample yields 350,000 to 400,000 distinct CDR3 sequences, approximately 20% seen once. Sequenced material: PBMCs from the stem cell graft donor, taken from the stem cell graft. The receptors stem from a human donor who donated a stem cell graft to a child with acute myeloid leukemia.

This clonotype was seen repeatedly, ten times or more. The chain carries TRBV29-1 and TRBJ2-5, with 10 bases lining up with TRBD2. V gave up 3 bases and J gave up 7 bases; unmatched junction bases: 5. Germline CDR1 and CDR2: SQVTM and ANQGSEA. The CDR3 has 13 residues. DNA for the CDR3: TGCAGCGTTGAGCTAGCGGGAGTTCTGACCCAGTACTTC. Translated: CSVELAGVLTQYF.

This chain connects TRBV7-8 to TRBJ2-1; 9 bases match TRBD1. This CDR3 has 17 amino acids. The junction had 9 bases not matched to a gene; V was cut back by 2 bases and J by 4 bases. CDR1 SGHVS and CDR2 FQNEAQ come from the germline V gene. CDR3 protein: CASSLPRSTGGYNEQFF. The CDR3 DNA reads TGTGCCAGCAGCTTACCTCGATCGACAGGGGGTTACAATGAGCAGTTCTTC. Drawing the rest from reference TRBV7-8 and TRBJ2-1, the complete variable domain is GAGVSQSPRYKVAKRGQDVALRCDPISGHVSLFWYQQALGQGPEFLTYFQNEAQLDKSGLPSDRFFAERPEGSVSTLKIQRTQQEDSAVYLCASSLPRSTGGYNEQFFGPGTRLTVL.

The V call is TRBV18, the J call TRBJ2-1; TRBD2 matches at 12 bases. This CDR3 has 14 residues. Per the germline V gene, CDR1 is KGHSH and CDR2 is LQKENI. V was pared by 3 bases and J by 10 bases, with 4 bases of the junction left unmatched. The CDR3 here is CASSPTSGRGEQFF. The CDR3 nucleotides read TGTGCCAGCTCACCGACTAGCGGGAGAGGGGAGCAGTTCTTC.

This clonotype was seen only a few times. The rearrangement joins TRBV4-2 to TRBJ2-7, with TRBD2 as a possible D gene (6 bases). The CDR3 totals 14 residues. Trimming removed 0 bases at V and 3 bases at J, with 9 bases between. Per the germline V gene, CDR1 is LGHNA and CDR2 is YNFKEQ. The CDR3 is CASSQDAGSYEQYF. CDR3 nucleotides: TGTGCCAGCAGCCAAGATGCCGGGAGCTACGAGCAGTACTTC.

This clonotype was detected a few times. The chain has TRBV20-1 and TRBJ2-1; D is unresolved. This CDR3 has 11 amino acids. The V and J ends lost 0 bases and 4 bases respectively, with 1 base between them. Germline V gene sequence: CDR1 DFQATT, CDR2 SNEGSKA (reference sequence). The CDR3 sequence: CSAREYNEQFF. CDR3 nucleotide sequence: TGCAGTGCTAGAGAGTACAATGAGCAGTTCTTC.

There are a few counts of this clonotype. DNA of the CDR3: TGCGCCAGCAGCTCGACGCCGGCCTCTCGCTACGAGCAGTACTTC. Protein product: CASSSTPASRYEQYF. This chain uses TRBV5-1 with TRBJ2-7; D remains unclear. Germline-derived CDR1 and CDR2 are SGHRS and YFSETQ. The V gene lost 3 bases and the J gene lost 3 bases, with 16 bases spanning the gap. The CDR3 is 15 amino acids.

V usage is TRBV9 and J usage is TRBJ2-4, with 7 bases lining up with TRBD1. The germline CDR1 and CDR2 sequences are SGDLS and YYNGEE. Trimming cost V 2 bases and J 9 bases; bases outside gene matches: 8. This CDR3 contains 14 residues. CDR3: CASSVGTGDGIQYF. The CDR3 DNA is TGTGCCAGCAGCGTTGGAACAGGGGATGGCATTCAGTACTTC.

This clonotype was seen a few times. The chain couples TRBV29-1 to TRBJ2-7; D may be TRBD2 (6 bases). The CDR3 consists of 14 residues. The ends were cut back, 4 bases at V and 2 bases at J, with 15 bases in the middle. Germline V gene sequence: CDR1 SQVTM, CDR2 ANQGSEA. The CDR3 bases are TGCAGCGTTGTATTATGGGACTTTCCCTACGAGCAGTACTTC. Translation: CSVVLWDFPYEQYF.

This clonotype showed up just a few times. The genes are TRBV28 and TRBJ2-3; 8 positions agree with TRBD2. J lost 9 bases, V lost 6 bases, and 5 bases had no gene match. This CDR3 region has 12 residues. Germline-derived CDR1 and CDR2 are MDHEN and SYDVKM. The CDR3: CASSPRLATQYF. CDR3 DNA sequence: TGTGCCAGCAGCCCGAGACTAGCGACGCAGTATTTT. The whole variable domain, filled in from reference TRBV28 and TRBJ2-3, reads DVKVTQSSRYLVKRTGEKVFLECVQDMDHENMFWYRQDPGLGLRLIYFSYDVKMKEKGDIPEGYSVSREKKERFSLILESASTNQTSMYLCASSPRLATQYFGPGTRLTVL.

This clonotype was counted only a few times. The chain links TRBV10-3 to TRBJ1-1, with D tentatively TRBD1 (5 bases). Per germline, CDR1 ENHRY and CDR2 SYGVKD. Trimming stripped 10 bases from V and 1 base from J, with 13 bases between. This CDR3 has 13 amino acids. CDR3 amino acids: CATTTVPNTEAFF. The CDR3 coding sequence is TGTGCCACTACGACAGTCCCGAACACTGAAGCTTTCTTT.

The CDR3 nucleotides read TGTGCCAGCTCACCCGGGGGAGTTGAGCAGTTCTTC. This encodes CASSPGGVEQFF. The chain is built from TRBV18 and TRBJ2-1; D is perhaps TRBD2 (6 bases). The CDR3 is 12 amino acids. The V end was cut by 3 bases, the J end by 9 bases, with 9 bases between. Germline V gene lookup returns CDR1 KGHSH and CDR2 LQKENI.

This clonotype was seen repeatedly, ten times or more. The CDR3, as DNA: TGTGCCAGCACCCACGGAGGGGGACTACGAAACAATGAGCAGTTCTTC. Its translation: CASTHGGGLRNNEQFF. The chain recombines TRBV12-3 or TRBV12-4 with TRBJ2-1, with D possibly TRBD2 on 7 matching bases. The CDR3 extends over 16 amino acids. The germline V and J ends were trimmed by 7 bases and 5 bases, with 21 bases remaining between them.

This clonotype has ten or more counts. The chain links TRBV29-1 to TRBJ1-1, with D uncertain. Trimming removed 5 bases from V and 1 base from J, with 17 bases in between. CDR1 and CDR2 from the germline V gene are SQVTM and ANQGSEA. CDR3 length: 15 residues. The CDR3 DNA follows: TGCAGCGTTACCCCCCTAATCCGAACGAACACTGAAGCTTTCTTT. Translation: CSVTPLIRTNTEAFF.

The chain has TRBV5-1 and TRBJ2-3; D assignment may be TRBD1 or TRBD2 (5 bases each). Trimming pared 2 bases from V and 2 bases from J, leaving 15 bases between. Germline assignment: CDR1 SGHRS and CDR2 YFSETQ. This CDR3 spans 16 amino acids. Here the CDR3 reads CASSFGTGAYTDTQYF. The CDR3 DNA sequence: TGCGCCAGCAGCTTTGGCACCGGGGCCTACACAGATACGCAGTATTTT. Supplemented by reference TRBV5-1 and TRBJ2-3, the full variable domain reads KAGVTQTPRYLIKTRGQQVTLSCSPISGHRSVSWYQQTPGQGLQFLFEYFSETQRNKGNFPGRFSGRQFSNSRSEMNVSTLELGDSALYLCASSFGTGAYTDTQYFGPGTRLTVL.

This chain uses TRBV20-1 with TRBJ2-3; 10 bases map to TRBD2. The CDR3 length is 23 residues. The junction had 30 bases not matched to a gene; V was cut back by 6 bases and J by 0 bases. CDR1 DFQATT and CDR2 SNEGSKA come from the germline V gene (reference sequence). As DNA, the CDR3 is TGCAGTGCCCCGAACCCTTCAGGGGCTAGCGGGAGCCCTTGGGGGTCTAGCACAGATACGCAGTATTTT. Translation: CSAPNPSGASGSPWGSSTDTQYF.

This clonotype was seen a few times. This sequence joins TRBV12-3 or TRBV12-4 and TRBJ2-1, with TRBD2 identical over 10 bases. CDR3 size: 16 residues. With V trimmed by 1 base and J by 6 bases, 6 bases remained unmatched. CDR3 DNA: TGTGCCAGCAGTTTAGAATGGAGCGGGAGGGCCAATGAGCAGTTCTTC. Translated: CASSLEWSGRANEQFF.

This clonotype has a count of ten or more. The chain combines TRBV6-5 with TRBJ2-3; the D gene could be TRBD1 or TRBD2 (5 bases each). The CDR3 sequence is 15 residues long. Germline V gene sequence: CDR1 MNHEY, CDR2 SVGAGI. The ends were cut back, 2 bases at V and 5 bases at J, with 14 bases in the middle. The DNA of the CDR3 is TGTGCCAGCAGTTACGATGGGGGAGTTGGAGATACGCAGTATTTT. This translates into CASSYDGGVGDTQYF.

This clonotype counts as medium-sized (0.01 to 0.1%). The chain carries TRBV20-1 and TRBJ2-3; D is uncertain. Germline V gene sequence: CDR1 DFQATT, CDR2 SNEGSKA (reference sequence). CDR3 length: 12 residues. V gave up 0 bases and J gave up 3 bases, with 4 bases separating them. CDR3 nucleotide sequence: TGCAGTGCTAGAGAAGGGACAGATACGCAGTATTTT. This translates into CSAREGTDTQYF.

The rearrangement links TRBV24-1 to TRBJ2-1; either TRBD1 or TRBD2 may supply D (6 bases each). This CDR3 comprises 13 residues. Trimming stripped 0 bases from V and 8 bases from J, with 7 bases between. Germline CDR1 is KGHDR and CDR2 is SFDVKD. The CDR3 nucleotides read TGTGCCACCAGTGATTTGAGGGGGGATGAGCAGTTCTTC. It translates to CATSDLRGDEQFF.

The CDR3 DNA reads as TGTGCCAGCAGCCTTCAGGGGTCGGGTAATTCACCCCTCCACTTT. Protein: CASSLQGSGNSPLHF. The rearrangement joins TRBV7-2 to TRBJ1-6; D is possibly TRBD1 (6 bases). The CDR3 has 15 residues. The V end was cut by 5 bases, the J end by 6 bases, with 14 bases between. The germline V gene has CDR1 SGHTA and CDR2 FQGNSA.

The chain employs TRBV15 and TRBJ2-5, with TRBD2 as a possible D gene (6 bases). This CDR3 has 14 residues. V shed 1 base and J shed 2 bases, with 8 bases lying between them. Per the germline V gene, CDR1 is LNHNV and CDR2 is YYDKDF (reference sequence). CDR3 residues: CATSRGGRQETQYF. For the CDR3, the DNA is TGTGCCACCAGCAGAGGGGGGAGGCAAGAGACCCAGTACTTC.

This clonotype was recorded once. This chain uses TRBV11-2 with TRBJ2-7, with D unresolved. The CDR3 sequence is 13 residues long. The germline CDR1 and CDR2 sequences are SGHAT and FQNNGV. The V end was cut by 4 bases, the J end by 2 bases, with 9 bases between. The CDR3 region is CASSSAVAYEQYF. The CDR3 region has the DNA TGTGCCAGCAGCTCGGCGGTCGCCTACGAGCAGTACTTC.

The rearrangement links TRBV6-5 to TRBJ2-1, with TRBD2 as a possible D gene (6 bases). The CDR3 covers 16 residues. V was trimmed by 0 bases and J by 5 bases, leaving 14 bases between them. Germline V gives CDR1 MNHEY, CDR2 SVGAGI. DNA for the CDR3: TGTGCCAGCAGTTACTCTCCGGGAGAAAGAAACAATGAGCAGTTCTTC. This translates into CASSYSPGERNNEQFF.

V usage is TRBV6-2 or TRBV6-3 and J usage is TRBJ2-1, with a possible D match to TRBD2 (5 bases). Germline V gene sequence: CDR1 MNHEY, CDR2 SVGEGT. V lost 0 bases, J lost 9 bases, and 12 bases lay in between. CDR3 length equals 14 residues. Written as DNA, the CDR3 is TGTGCCAGCAGTTACTCGATGACTAAGGGTGAGCAGTTCTTC. Its translation: CASSYSMTKGEQFF.

The chain joins TRBV15 to TRBJ2-7, with 8 bases aligning to TRBD1. V was pared by 2 bases and J by 4 bases, with 16 bases of the junction left unmatched. Germline V gene sequence: CDR1 LNHNV, CDR2 YYDKDF (reference sequence). This CDR3 region has 18 residues. The CDR3 sequence: CATSRTATGDGAKYEQYF. For the CDR3, the DNA is TGTGCCACCAGCAGAACGGCGACAGGGGATGGGGCGAAGTACGAGCAGTACTTC.

This clonotype has at least ten counts. The J gene is TRBJ2-1, the V gene TRBV10-1; D might be TRBD1 or TRBD2, each matching 5 bases. This CDR3 is 15 amino acids long. V was trimmed by 2 bases and J by 0 bases, leaving 8 bases between them. Germline values: CDR1 WNHNN, CDR2 SYGVQD (reference sequence). The CDR3 sequence is CASSEAGSSYNEQFF. The DNA for the CDR3 is TGCGCCAGCAGTGAGGCAGGGAGCTCCTACAATGAGCAGTTCTTC.